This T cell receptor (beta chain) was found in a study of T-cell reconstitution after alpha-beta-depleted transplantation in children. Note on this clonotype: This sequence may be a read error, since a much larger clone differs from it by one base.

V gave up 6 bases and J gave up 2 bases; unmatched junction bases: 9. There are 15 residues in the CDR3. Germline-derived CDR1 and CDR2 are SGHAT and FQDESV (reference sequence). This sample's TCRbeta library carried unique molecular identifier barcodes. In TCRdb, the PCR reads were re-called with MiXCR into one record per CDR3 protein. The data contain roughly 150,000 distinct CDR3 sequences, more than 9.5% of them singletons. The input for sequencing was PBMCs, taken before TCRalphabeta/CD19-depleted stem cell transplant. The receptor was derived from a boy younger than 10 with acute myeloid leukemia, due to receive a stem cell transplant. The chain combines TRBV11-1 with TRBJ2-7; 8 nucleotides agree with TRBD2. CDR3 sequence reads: CASSQNGGATYEQYF. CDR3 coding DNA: TGTGCCAGCAGTCAAAACGGGGGGGCAACCTACGAGCAGTACTTC.